Listed here are 7 T cell receptor beta chains from one sample, sequenced in a study of T cells in Graves' hyperthyroidism and ophthalmopathy. It was RNA transcripts that yielded the amplified TCR beta CDR3 regions. Researchers ran a first-round RT-PCR on the TCR CDR3 using the HTBI primer set. From the multiplex PCR reads, TCRdb called clonotypes with MiXCR, one entry per CDR3 protein. The sample consists of roughly 300,000 distinct CDR3 sequences, around 25% of them appearing once. The sample was blood. Receptors originate from a man aged 40-55 years with Graves' hyperthyroidism that later progressed to Graves' ophthalmopathy.

The V and J genes are TRBV18 and TRBJ2-3; D perhaps matches TRBD2 (5 bases). Looked up from germline, CDR1 is KGHSH and CDR2 is LQKENI. Deletions cut 2 bases from V and 0 bases from J, with 12 bases between. CDR3 length: 16 amino acids. CDR3: CASSPSGASSTDTQYF. CDR3 in DNA: TGTGCCAGCTCACCAAGCGGAGCCTCTAGCACAGATACGCAGTATTTT.

In its sample, this clonotype was seen many times. The rearrangement uses TRBV28 and TRBJ1-5; D is unclear. The CDR3 length is 16 residues. Trimming stripped 2 bases from V and 1 base from J, with 12 bases between. CDR1 and CDR2 (germline): MDHEN, SYDVKM. CDR3 sequence reads: CASSLLQQASNQPQHF. The CDR3 coding sequence is TGTGCCAGCAGTTTACTTCAGCAGGCCAGCAATCAGCCCCAGCATTTT.

There are many counts of this clonotype. The rearrangement uses TRBV10-3 and TRBJ1-1, with no clear D. Germline loops: CDR1 ENHRY, CDR2 SYGVKD. The CDR3 runs 17 residues. Trimming took off 8 bases at V and 1 base at J, with 23 bases between the two ends. CDR3 protein: CAIRKMASSDGNTEAFF. CDR3 DNA sequence: TGTGCCATCCGGAAAATGGCGTCGAGTGACGGGAACACTGAAGCTTTCTTT.

The rearrangement links TRBV20-1 to TRBJ2-2, with D tentatively TRBD2 (5 bases). The CDR3 runs 16 residues. Germline V gives CDR1 DFQATT, CDR2 SNEGSKA (reference sequence). V was cut by 3 bases and J by 1 base, with 15 bases left in between. This CDR3 reads CSARFGVTLNTGELFF. The CDR3 bases are TGCAGTGCTAGGTTCGGGGTGACACTGAACACCGGGGAGCTGTTTTTT.

The chain has TRBV5-1 and TRBJ1-5; D not resolved. Germline CDR1 and CDR2: SGHRS and YFSETQ. V lost 0 bases and J 6 bases, leaving 10 bases between the germline ends. This CDR3 is built from 14 residues. CDR3 DNA sequence: TGCGCCAGCAGCTTGGGTCAGGTTGGTCAGCCCCAGCATTTT. The encoded protein is CASSLGQVGQPQHF.

This clonotype has ten or more counts. V gene TRBV20-1 combines with J gene TRBJ2-7; 14 nucleotides align to TRBD2. The germline gives CDR1 DFQATT, CDR2 SNEGSKA (reference sequence). This CDR3 spans 15 amino acids. V gave up 6 bases and J gave up 3 bases; unmatched junction bases: 7. Here the CDR3 reads CSAATGTSGSYEQYF. The DNA of the CDR3 is TGCAGTGCAGCAACCGGGACTAGCGGGAGCTACGAGCAGTACTTC.

The V gene is TRBV12-3 or TRBV12-4, the J gene TRBJ1-1; 7 nucleotides agree with TRBD1. V shed 5 bases, J shed 1 base, and the junction held 7 bases outside the gene matches. The CDR3 totals 15 residues. CDR3 in amino acids: CASSARGGWNTEAFF. The CDR3 DNA follows: TGTGCCAGCAGTGCGAGAGGGGGCTGGAACACTGAAGCTTTCTTT.